This passage covers 28 T cell receptor beta chains from one sample sequenced in a study of blood T cell repertoires in COVID-19. Sequencing was performed with immunoSEQ multiplex PCR; in TCRdb, only in-frame clones are kept and a portion is missing. Here the sample spans 180,000 or so clones, roughly 80% being singletons. Sequencing was carried out using peripheral blood. These receptors all stem from a human donor with acute or convalescent COVID-19. The donor label of this sample is uncertain.

The J gene is TRBJ2-3, the V gene TRBV7-3; the D is unclear. Trimming shortened V by 5 bases and J by 5 bases, and 8 bases separated the two germline ends. This CDR3 region has 12 residues. Germline-derived CDR1 and CDR2 are SGHTA and FQGTGA. The CDR3, as DNA: TGTGCCAGCAGCCCGGGTAGAGATACGCAGTATTTT. Its translation is CASSPGRDTQYF. Using reference TRBV7-3 and TRBJ2-3 for the parts outside the CDR3, the full variable domain is GAGVSQTPSNKVTEKGKYVELRCDPISGHTALYWYRQSLGQGPEFLIYFQGTGAADDSGLPNDRFFAVRPEGSVSTLKIQRTERGDSAVYLCASSPGRDTQYFGPGTRLTVL.

The chain carries TRBV9 and TRBJ2-7; 7 bases map to TRBD2. There are 15 residues in the CDR3. Unmatched junction bases numbered 11, after V lost 4 bases and J lost 4 bases. Germline CDR1 and CDR2: SGDLS and YYNGEE. Written as DNA, the CDR3 is TGTGCCAGCAGCCCAGAAAGCGGGGAGGGGTACGAGCAGTACTTC. Translation gives CASSPESGEGYEQYF.

V usage is TRBV5-1 and J usage is TRBJ2-3; 7 positions agree with TRBD2. The CDR3 runs to 21 residues. Germline values: CDR1 SGHRS, CDR2 YFSETQ. With V trimmed by 7 bases and J by 1 base, 27 bases remained unmatched. CDR3 sequence (DNA): TGCGCCAGCGGGGGTCTAGCGGAGGTGAGGATTTCAGGGTCCCGCACAGATACGCAGTATTTT. It specifies CASGGLAEVRISGSRTDTQYF.

The chain uses TRBV30 and TRBJ1-3; a weak D match, TRBD1 (6 bases). Deletions cut 2 bases from V and 4 bases from J, with 12 bases between. CDR1 is GTSNPN, CDR2 SVGIG, per germline (reference sequence). The CDR3 spans 14 residues. The CDR3 region is CAWSIGGVGNTIYF. The CDR3 DNA is TGTGCCTGGAGTATAGGGGGGGTGGGAAACACCATATATTTT. The variable domain in full, completed from reference TRBV30 and TRBJ1-3, reads SQTIHQWPATLVQPVGSPLSLECTVEGTSNPNLYWYRQAAGRGLQLLFYSVGIGQISSEVPQNLSASRPQDRQFILSSKKLLLSDSGFYLCAWSIGGVGNTIYFGEGSWLTVV.

This clone was counted once. J is TRBJ2-3 and V is TRBV4-2; 12 bases are shared with TRBD2. J lost 0 bases, V lost 0 bases, and 4 bases had no gene match. The CDR3 runs to 18 residues. Looked up from germline, CDR1 is LGHNA and CDR2 is YNFKEQ. CDR3 region: CASSQEASGGASTDTQYF. The CDR3 DNA reads TGTGCCAGCAGCCAAGAGGCTAGCGGGGGGGCGAGCACAGATACGCAGTATTTT.

The V gene is TRBV2, the J gene TRBJ2-3, with 12 bases aligning to TRBD2. The germline V gene encodes CDR1 SNHLY and CDR2 FYNNEI. The CDR3 is 15 residues long. Trimming removed 7 bases from V and 5 bases from J; junction bases left unmatched: 7. In DNA form, the CDR3 reads TGTGCCAGCACCAGGACTAGCGGGAATCTAGATACGCAGTATTTT. Translated: CASTRTSGNLDTQYF.

V and J are TRBV28 and TRBJ1-6, with D tentatively TRBD1 (5 bases). Trimming stripped 4 bases from V and 10 bases from J, with 20 bases between. Per the germline V gene, CDR1 is MDHEN and CDR2 is SYDVKM. The CDR3 contains 16 residues. CDR3 bases: TGTGCCAGCAGTTGGACCCCAGGGAAGGGAAGATCACCCCTCCACTTT. Translation: CASSWTPGKGRSPLHF.

V gene TRBV2 combines with J gene TRBJ1-3, with a weak D call TRBD1 (5 bases). Deletions cut 5 bases from V and 1 base from J, with 12 bases between. The CDR3 has 15 amino acids. CDR1 is SNHLY and CDR2 is FYNNEI in the germline V gene. The CDR3, as DNA: TGTGCCAGCAGTCGGTCAGGGCATTCTGGAAACACCATATATTTT. Amino acid sequence: CASSRSGHSGNTIYF.

This clone was observed once. This chain joins TRBV19 and TRBJ1-1; D is possibly TRBD1 (6 bases). Germline assignment: CDR1 LNHDA and CDR2 SQIVND (reference sequence). The V end was cut by 8 bases, the J end by 0 bases, with 13 bases between. The CDR3 runs 14 residues. The DNA of the CDR3 is TGTGCCAGTTACACGACAGGTTTGAACACTGAAGCTTTCTTT. This codes for CASYTTGLNTEAFF.

The chain uses TRBV2 and TRBJ2-5; a possible D gene is TRBD2 (5 bases). Trimming took 6 bases from V and 3 from J, leaving 11 bases between them. The CDR3 has 13 residues. Germline V lookup: CDR1 SNHLY, CDR2 FYNNEI. Here the CDR3 reads CASSADYEETQYF. CDR3 nucleotide sequence: TGTGCCAGCAGCGCTGACTACGAAGAGACCCAGTACTTC.

The J gene is TRBJ2-7, the V gene TRBV2, with TRBD2 identical over 10 bases. The CDR3 loop spans 14 amino acids. In germline, CDR1 is SNHLY, CDR2 FYNNEI. V shed 8 bases and J 7 bases; nucleotides not matched to a gene: 11. The CDR3 sequence is CASEREGLPEEQYF. The CDR3 coding sequence is TGTGCCAGCGAGCGGGAGGGCCTCCCTGAAGAGCAGTACTTC.

This rearrangement joins TRBV7-3 to TRBJ2-1, with 9 bases identical to TRBD2. In germline, CDR1 is SGHTA, CDR2 FQGTGA. With 5 bases clipped from V and 9 bases from J, the junction kept 20 bases outside the gene matches. The CDR3 runs 18 residues. CDR3 in amino acids: CASSADPGTSPGGSEQFF. The CDR3 DNA follows: TGTGCCAGCAGCGCGGATCCCGGGACTAGCCCAGGGGGTTCTGAGCAGTTCTTC.

V and J are TRBV25-1 and TRBJ1-3; D gene uncertain. The CDR3 length is 16 residues. The V gene's germline CDR1 is MGHDK and CDR2 SYGVNS. V dropped 5 bases and J dropped 6 bases, with 20 bases sitting between them. The chain's CDR3 is CASSSPSHSGLNTIYF. The CDR3, as DNA: TGTGCCAGCAGTTCGCCTTCTCATTCCGGGTTAAACACCATATATTTT.

The chain is built from TRBV5-6 and TRBJ1-5, with TRBD1 matching over 9 bases. The CDR3 loop spans 15 amino acids. Germline loops: CDR1 SGHDT, CDR2 YYEEEE. V shed 5 bases and J 1 base; nucleotides not matched to a gene: 4. This CDR3 is CASRAGTGSNQPQHF. The CDR3 DNA reads TGTGCCAGCAGGGCCGGGACAGGGAGCAATCAGCCCCAGCATTTT.

This chain connects TRBV4-1 to TRBJ2-2; D uncertain. CDR3 length: 16 amino acids. With 0 bases removed from V and 4 bases from J, the gap between germline ends came to 12 bases. CDR1 and CDR2 (germline): MGHRA, YSYEKL. The CDR3 reads CASSQEFGRVTGELFF. In DNA, the CDR3 is TGCGCCAGCAGCCAAGAATTTGGTCGAGTCACCGGGGAGCTGTTTTTT.

The CDR3, as DNA: TGTGCCAGCAGCCTAGGAGTTGGGCCCCAGCATTTT. Protein product: CASSLGVGPQHF. The chain links TRBV5-4 to TRBJ1-5; D is ambiguous. The germline V gene has CDR1 SGHNT and CDR2 YYREEE (reference sequence). Between the trimmed V and J ends, which lost 4 bases and 9 bases, there was a span of 11 bases. CDR3 length: 12 amino acids. Complete variable domain (other parts from reference TRBV5-4 and TRBJ1-5): ETGVTQSPTHLIKTRGQQVTLRCSSQSGHNTVSWYQQALGQGPQFIFQYYREEENGRGNFPPRFSGLQFPNYSSELNVNALELDDSALYLCASSLGVGPQHFGDGTRLSIL.

CDR3 region: CASSGAYTEAFF. The CDR3 coding sequence is TGTGCCAGCAGCGGGGCTTACACTGAAGCTTTCTTT. The V gene is TRBV5-5, the J gene TRBJ1-1, with D perhaps TRBD1 (5 bases). Germline-derived CDR1 and CDR2 are SGHKS and YYEKEE (reference sequence). The CDR3 covers 12 residues. V lost 4 bases, J lost 3 bases, and 7 bases lay in between.

This chain joins TRBV28 and TRBJ1-5; no clear D. V shed 1 base and J shed 2 bases, with 12 bases lying between them. CDR3 size: 16 residues. Germline V lookup: CDR1 MDHEN, CDR2 SYDVKM. CDR3 DNA: TGTGCCAGCAGTTTATTGGGCGGGCGGGGCAATCAGCCCCAGCATTTT. Translating gives CASSLLGGRGNQPQHF.

This sequence joins TRBV30 and TRBJ2-2; maybe TRBD1 (6 bases). V lost 0 bases and J 4 bases, leaving 6 bases between the germline ends. The CDR3 runs 13 residues. Germline CDR1 reads GTSNPN; CDR2 reads SVGIG (reference sequence). The CDR3 loop reads CAWSVQGTGELFF. The CDR3 coding sequence is TGTGCCTGGAGTGTACAGGGCACCGGGGAGCTGTTTTTT.

This sequence joins TRBV6-5 and TRBJ2-3; 11 bases are shared with TRBD2. J gave up 6 bases and V 6 bases, and 5 bases lay outside the gene matches. Germline CDR1 MNHEY, CDR2 SVGAGI. The CDR3 has 14 residues. CDR3 nucleotides: TGTGCCAGCAGCAGTAGCGGGAGGGCCGATACGCAGTATTTT. It is translated as CASSSSGRADTQYF.

DNA of the CDR3: TGTGCCTGGAGTGTCCTTAGTAACACTGAAGCTTTCTTT. This codes for CAWSVLSNTEAFF. The chain links TRBV30 to TRBJ1-1, with unresolved D. With 0 bases removed from V and 2 bases from J, the gap between germline ends came to 7 bases. The CDR3 spans 13 residues. Germline V lookup: CDR1 GTSNPN, CDR2 SVGIG (reference sequence).

The chain has TRBV11-3 and TRBJ2-1, with TRBD2 identical over 9 bases. Germline CDR1 is SGHNT and CDR2 is YENEEA. J gave up 6 bases and V 2 bases, and 11 bases lay outside the gene matches. The CDR3 is made up of 17 amino acids. The DNA of the CDR3 is TGTGCCAGCAGCTTAAGTGGCGGGAGGGCGTCATTCAATGAGCAGTTCTTC. It yields the protein CASSLSGGRASFNEQFF.

The chain recombines TRBV5-4 with TRBJ1-2, with D tentatively TRBD1 (5 bases). The length of the CDR3 is 16 residues. The V and J ends lost 4 bases and 2 bases respectively, with 18 bases between them. Germline CDR1 is SGHNT and CDR2 is YYREEE (reference sequence). As DNA, the CDR3 is TGTGCCAGCAGCGCCGGACACAACCCCATCAACTATGGCTACACCTTC. Its protein is CASSAGHNPINYGYTF.

This rearrangement joins TRBV5-1 to TRBJ2-7; no reliable D call. Deletions cut 0 bases from V and 2 bases from J, with 9 bases between. CDR1 is SGHRS, CDR2 YFSETQ, per germline. This CDR3 region has 14 residues. The CDR3 spells CASSLVSVAYEQYF. DNA of the CDR3: TGCGCCAGCAGCTTGGTAAGCGTGGCCTACGAGCAGTACTTC.

The chain couples TRBV28 to TRBJ1-3, with D perhaps TRBD1 (5 bases). From germline, CDR1 is MDHEN and CDR2 SYDVKM. CDR3 length: 17 amino acids. V was cut by 3 bases and J by 2 bases, with 17 bases left in between. The CDR3 DNA sequence: TGTGCCAGCAGTTTGAGGTTTGGGGCGGGGCCTGGAAACACCATATATTTT. Translation: CASSLRFGAGPGNTIYF.

The chain employs TRBV29-1 and TRBJ2-1; D is ambiguous. The CDR3 is 12 amino acids. Germline CDR1 and CDR2: SQVTM and ANQGSEA. V lost 0 bases, J lost 8 bases, and 8 bases lay in between. The CDR3 is CSVEDLGDEQFF. CDR3 nucleotide sequence: TGCAGCGTTGAAGATCTAGGCGATGAGCAGTTCTTC.

The chain links TRBV2 to TRBJ2-7; D may be TRBD1 (5 bases). Germline CDR1 is SNHLY and CDR2 is FYNNEI. V was pared by 4 bases and J by 6 bases, with 13 bases between. The CDR3 has 13 residues. CDR3 DNA sequence: TGTGCCAGCAGTGGGCAGGGAACTCGCGAGCAGTACTTC. Translation gives CASSGQGTREQYF.

V is TRBV7-2 and J is TRBJ1-3; weak D call: TRBD1 (5 bases). Germline CDR1 and CDR2: SGHTA and FQGNSA. This CDR3 spans 13 amino acids. V was shortened by 3 bases and J by 4 bases, with 7 bases between the two germline ends. CDR3 in amino acids: CASSFRTGNTIYF. CDR3 coding DNA: TGTGCCAGCAGCTTTAGGACAGGAAACACCATATATTTT.